The 9 T cell receptor beta chains listed next were all sequenced from one sample in a study of T cells in tuberculosis. Profiling relied on immunoSEQ multiplex PCR, and the TCRdb table lists in-frame clones only, not all of them. The repertoire holds about 34,000 clones, with roughly 93% as singletons. As for time point: new active TB diagnosis, blood taken before or within 7 days of starting treatment. Sequenced material: PBMCs, taken at tuberculosis diagnosis. These TCRs come from an adult with tuberculosis.

This chain links TRBV18 with TRBJ1-2; 9 positions match TRBD1. Germline V lookup: CDR1 KGHSH, CDR2 LQKENI. V lost 4 bases, J lost 6 bases, and 9 bases stayed unmatched. CDR3 size: 15 residues. CDR3 coding DNA: TGTGCCAGCTCACGCAACTCGGGACAGGGCGATGGCTACACCTTC. Protein sequence: CASSRNSGQGDGYTF.

The chain employs TRBV7-9 and TRBJ2-7, with D maybe TRBD1 (6 bases). The germline V and J ends were trimmed by 0 bases and 3 bases, with 6 bases remaining between them. The CDR3 spans 13 residues. Germline V CDR1 and CDR2: SEHNR, FQNEAQ (reference sequence). The CDR3 sequence is CASSLAQGYEQYF. The CDR3 bases are TGTGCCAGCAGCTTAGCACAGGGCTACGAGCAGTACTTC.

The chain recombines TRBV6-1 with TRBJ2-7; D is ambiguous. Between the trimmed V and J ends, which lost 8 bases and 0 bases, there was a span of 17 bases. Germline V gives CDR1 MNHNS, CDR2 SASEGT. This CDR3 contains 15 residues. The CDR3 sequence: CASAPQVASSYEQYF. Written as DNA, the CDR3 is TGTGCCAGCGCTCCCCAGGTGGCCAGCTCCTACGAGCAGTACTTC.

The chain employs TRBV5-6 and TRBJ2-2; no clear D gene. Trimming removed 1 base from V and 0 bases from J, with 4 bases in between. The CDR3 has 14 amino acids. The germline V gene has CDR1 SGHDT and CDR2 YYEEEE. CDR3 sequence reads: CASSLTANTGELFF. The CDR3 DNA is TGTGCCAGCAGCTTGACGGCGAACACCGGGGAGCTGTTTTTT.

CDR3 coding DNA: TGTGCCAGCAGCTTGGGGCAGGGGGCTAATCAGCCCCAGCATTTT. Translation: CASSLGQGANQPQHF. The chain employs TRBV5-8 and TRBJ1-5, with 8 bases fitting TRBD1. The germline V gene encodes CDR1 SGHTS and CDR2 YDEGEE. Trimming removed 0 bases from V and 4 bases from J; junction bases left unmatched: 3. This CDR3 is built from 15 residues.

This chain links TRBV30 with TRBJ1-3; no firm D call. Trimming removed 3 bases at V and 1 base at J, with 10 bases between. Germline V gene data show CDR1 as GTSNPN and CDR2 as SVGIG (reference sequence). The CDR3 loop spans 14 amino acids. The CDR3 here is CAWRPGVSGNTIYF. CDR3 sequence (DNA): TGTGCCTGGAGACCGGGAGTATCTGGAAACACCATATATTTT.

The chain has TRBV28 and TRBJ2-2; 8 positions match TRBD2. Germline assignment: CDR1 MDHEN and CDR2 SYDVKM. This CDR3 is 12 amino acids long. V was clipped by 11 bases and J by 5 bases; unmatched bases: 4. The CDR3 DNA reads TGTGCCGGCCGGGGGGGAACCGGGGAGCTGTTTTTT. Its translation is CAGRGGTGELFF.

This clone has only one observation. The chain links TRBV28 to TRBJ2-2, with TRBD1 as a possible D gene (5 bases). Trimming left V 2 bases short and J 0 bases short, with 10 bases between. Germline V gene lookup returns CDR1 MDHEN and CDR2 SYDVKM. The CDR3 covers 16 residues. The CDR3 sequence is CASSLLDRANTGELFF. The CDR3 DNA reads as TGTGCCAGCAGTTTACTCGACAGAGCGAACACCGGGGAGCTGTTTTTT.

The chain carries TRBV30 and TRBJ2-1, with D perhaps TRBD2 (6 bases). Germline lookup yields CDR1 GTSNPN and CDR2 SVGIG (reference sequence). The CDR3 sequence is 15 residues long. The V end lost 8 bases, the J end lost 2 bases, and 19 bases lay between the germline ends. CDR3 loop: CAQGRGKVTYNEQFF. The CDR3, as DNA: TGTGCCCAAGGCCGGGGGAAGGTCACCTACAATGAGCAGTTCTTC. The complete variable domain, with remaining parts taken from reference TRBV30 and TRBJ2-1, reads SQTIHQWPATLVQPVGSPLSLECTVEGTSNPNLYWYRQAAGRGLQLLFYSVGIGQISSEVPQNLSASRPQDRQFILSSKKLLLSDSGFYLCAQGRGKVTYNEQFFGPGTRLTVL.